This TCR beta chain came from a study of molecular identifiers for immune sequencing clone quantification. Study in general: Replicate experiments divided RNA from around 20,000 or 100,000 naive CD8 cells into five parts and sequenced four.

A note on this clonotype: What it recognizes is unknown.

When naive CD8 T cells were sorted, they were gated as CD8+CD4-CCR7+CD45RA+. Study-wide points: Clones above 20 RNA copies contained over 97% of effector molecules and under 1% of naive molecules.

The CDR3 is 17 residues long. Germline loops: CDR1 SGHTA, CDR2 FQGTGA. The ends lost 1 base at V and 5 bases at J; junction bases unmatched: 11. Bulk libraries came from a prior protocol with listed TCR primers. TCRdb ran MiXCR on the PCR reads and lists one entry per CDR3 protein. The profile shows about 320,000 distinct CDR3 sequences, 24% of them singletons. Material: naive CD8+ T cells from blood, with Jurkat cell RNA spiked in. Noted subset: FACS-sorted CD8+CD4-CCR7+CD45RA+ naive T cells. The origin of this receptor is a human donor in good health. Some libraries in this study had Jurkat cell RNA spiked in. The V and J genes are TRBV7-3 and TRBJ1-1; 9 bases align to TRBD1. In DNA form, the CDR3 reads TGTGCCAGCAGCTTAATTCCTATTAGGACAGGGGTTACTGAAGCTTTCTTT. Its protein product is CASSLIPIRTGVTEAFF.